Given below is one T cell receptor beta chain in context. The antigen is undetermined. Other DNA sequences in this sample translate to the same CDR3. The data derive from a study of human CD4 T cells and Enterobacteriaceae. CDR1 and CDR2 (germline): LNHDA, SQIVND (reference sequence). J gave up 7 bases and V 8 bases, and 9 bases lay outside the gene matches. The CDR3 is made up of 15 amino acids. Study conclusions and caveats: In the top 5%: about 55% of the 19 and about 65% of the roughly 30 cross-reactive clonotypes.

Ex vivo total memory CD4+ cells were sequenced at deep level. Data came from immunoSEQ multiplex PCR; TCRdb stores just in-frame clones and leaves some out. The sample consists of roughly 28,000 clones, approximately 80% of them appearing once. The memory gate held CD4+ cells that were not CD45RA+CCR7+CD95- naive cells, over 95% pure. Blood from healthy donors was obtained in Switzerland from donation centers. Positive selection with CD4 and CD14 microbeads isolated CD4+ T cells and monocytes. The J gene is TRBJ1-4, the V gene TRBV19; 11 bases map to TRBD1. The TCR was taken from a human donor in good health. The material sequenced was memory CD4+ T cells from blood. The CDR3 reads CASSSGQGVIEKLFF. CDR3 in DNA: TGTGCCAGTTCGTCGGGACAGGGGGTCATTGAAAAACTGTTTTTT. Full variable domain (missing parts from reference TRBV19 and TRBJ1-4): DGGITQSPKYLFRKEGQNVTLSCEQNLNHDAMYWYRQDPGQGLRLIYYSQIVNDFQKGDIAEGYSVSREKKESFPLTVTSAQKNPTAFYLCASSSGQGVIEKLFFGSGTQLSVL.